The entry that follows covers one T cell receptor beta chain sequence. This sample stems from a study of T-cell memory formation after mild COVID-19. TCRdb re-called the 5' RACE reads through MiXCR, storing one row per CDR3 protein. The profile shows about 430,000 distinct CDR3 sequences, about 24% of them singletons. The V and J ends lost 6 bases and 4 bases respectively, with 16 bases between them. The CDR3 totals 15 residues. Germline CDR1 LGHDT, CDR2 YNNKEL (reference sequence). The source of this sequence is an adult woman who had mild COVID-19 (a few samples of this study predate the infection). Cell type and time point are not known. Specimen: PBMCs or a T cell subset sorted from them (not recorded which). This sequence joins TRBV3-1 and TRBJ2-1; maybe TRBD2 (5 bases). CDR3 sequence reads: CASRESGSRYNEQFF. The CDR3 DNA sequence: TGTGCCAGCAGGGAGAGTGGGAGTCGTTACAATGAGCAGTTCTTC.